This record looks at one T cell receptor beta chain sequence and its context. The record originates from a study of technical replicates of blood from a few donors. This CDR3 has 16 residues. Germline-derived CDR1 and CDR2 are MDHEN and SYDVKM. Trimming pared 5 bases from V and 5 bases from J, leaving 22 bases between. Assay: immunoSEQ multiplex PCR; the TCRdb copy retains only in-frame clones and omits some. In the table there are over 65,000 clones, roughly 98% of which are singletons. The material sequenced was T cells isolated from PBMCs. This TCR came from a human donor in good health. The J gene is TRBJ2-7, the V gene TRBV28; D may be TRBD1 (6 bases). This CDR3 is CASSLQTGPLDNEQYF. In DNA, the CDR3 is TGTGCCAGCAGTCTACAGACAGGCCCCTTAGACAACGAGCAGTACTTC.